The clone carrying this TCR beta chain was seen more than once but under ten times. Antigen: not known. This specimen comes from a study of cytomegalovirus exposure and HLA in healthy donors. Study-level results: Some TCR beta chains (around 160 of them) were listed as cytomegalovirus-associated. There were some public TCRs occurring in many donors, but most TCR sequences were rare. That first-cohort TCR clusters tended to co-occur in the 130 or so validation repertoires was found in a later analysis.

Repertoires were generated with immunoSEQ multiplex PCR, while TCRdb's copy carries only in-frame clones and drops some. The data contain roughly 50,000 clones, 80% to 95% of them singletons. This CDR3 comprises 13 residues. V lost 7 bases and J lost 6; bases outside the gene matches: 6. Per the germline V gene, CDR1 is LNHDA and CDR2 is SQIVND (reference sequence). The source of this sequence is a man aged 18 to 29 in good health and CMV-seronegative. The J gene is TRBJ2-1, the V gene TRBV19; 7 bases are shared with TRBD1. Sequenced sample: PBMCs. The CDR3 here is CASNQGQLNEQFF. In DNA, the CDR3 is TGTGCCAGTAACCAGGGACAGCTCAATGAGCAGTTCTTC.